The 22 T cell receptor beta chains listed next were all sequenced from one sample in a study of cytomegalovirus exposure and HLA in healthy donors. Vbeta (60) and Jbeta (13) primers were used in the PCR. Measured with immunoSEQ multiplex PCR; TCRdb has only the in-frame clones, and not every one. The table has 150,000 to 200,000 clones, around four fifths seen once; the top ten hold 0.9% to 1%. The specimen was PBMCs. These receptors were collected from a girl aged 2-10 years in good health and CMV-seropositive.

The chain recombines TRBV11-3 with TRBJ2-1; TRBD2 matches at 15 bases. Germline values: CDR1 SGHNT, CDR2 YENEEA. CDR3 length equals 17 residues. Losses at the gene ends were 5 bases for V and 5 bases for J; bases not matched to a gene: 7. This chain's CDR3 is CASSPGLAGGPDNEQFF. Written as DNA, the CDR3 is TGTGCCAGCAGCCCTGGACTAGCGGGAGGGCCGGACAATGAGCAGTTCTTC.

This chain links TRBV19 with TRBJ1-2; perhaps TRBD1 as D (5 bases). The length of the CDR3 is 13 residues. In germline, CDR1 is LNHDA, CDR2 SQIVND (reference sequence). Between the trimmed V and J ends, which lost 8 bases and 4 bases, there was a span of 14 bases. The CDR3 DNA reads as TGTGCCAGTGGGGAAGGGGTAGCCTATGGCTACACCTTC. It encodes CASGEGVAYGYTF.

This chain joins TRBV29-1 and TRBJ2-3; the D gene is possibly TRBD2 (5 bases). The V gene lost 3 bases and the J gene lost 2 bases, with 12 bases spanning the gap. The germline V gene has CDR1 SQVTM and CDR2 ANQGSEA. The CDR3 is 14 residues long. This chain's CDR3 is CSVEDSGFTDTQYF. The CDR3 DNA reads TGCAGCGTTGAGGACTCAGGATTCACAGATACGCAGTATTTT.

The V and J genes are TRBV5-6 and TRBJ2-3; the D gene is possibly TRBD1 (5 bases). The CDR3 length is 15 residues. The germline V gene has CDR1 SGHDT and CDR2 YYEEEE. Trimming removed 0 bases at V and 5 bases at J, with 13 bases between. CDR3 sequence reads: CASSLVAGPGDTQYF. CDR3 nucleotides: TGTGCCAGCAGCTTGGTCGCAGGGCCGGGAGATACGCAGTATTTT.

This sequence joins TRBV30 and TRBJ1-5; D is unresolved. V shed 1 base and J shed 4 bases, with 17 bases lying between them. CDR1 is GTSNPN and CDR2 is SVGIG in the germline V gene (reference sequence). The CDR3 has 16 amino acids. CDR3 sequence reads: CAWSDSGMRANQPQHF. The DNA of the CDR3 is TGTGCCTGGAGTGACAGCGGCATGAGGGCGAATCAGCCCCAGCATTTT.

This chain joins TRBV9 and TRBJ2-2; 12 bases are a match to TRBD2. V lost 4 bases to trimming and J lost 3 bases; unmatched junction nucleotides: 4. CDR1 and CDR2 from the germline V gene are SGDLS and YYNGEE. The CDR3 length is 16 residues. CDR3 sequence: CASSTRLAGDTGELFF. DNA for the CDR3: TGTGCCAGCAGCACCCGACTAGCGGGAGACACCGGGGAGCTGTTTTTT. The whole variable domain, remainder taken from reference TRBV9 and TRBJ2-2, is DSGVTQTPKHLITATGQRVTLRCSPRSGDLSVYWYQQSLDQGLQFLIQYYNGEERAKGNILERFSAQQFPDLHSELNLSSLELGDSALYFCASSTRLAGDTGELFFGEGSRLTVL.

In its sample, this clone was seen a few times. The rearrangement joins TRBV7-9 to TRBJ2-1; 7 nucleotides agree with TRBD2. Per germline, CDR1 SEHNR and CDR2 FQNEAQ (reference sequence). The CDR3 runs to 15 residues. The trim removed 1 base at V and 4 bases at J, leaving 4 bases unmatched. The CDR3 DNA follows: TGTGCCAGCAGCTTAGAAGGGAGGGCTTACAATGAGCAGTTCTTC. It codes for CASSLEGRAYNEQFF.

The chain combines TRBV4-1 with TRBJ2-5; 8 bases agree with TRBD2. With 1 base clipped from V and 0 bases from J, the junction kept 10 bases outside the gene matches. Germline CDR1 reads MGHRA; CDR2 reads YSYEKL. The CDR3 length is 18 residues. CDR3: CASSQGLGASGYQETQYF. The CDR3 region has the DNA TGCGCCAGCAGCCAAGGGTTGGGGGCTAGCGGGTACCAAGAGACCCAGTACTTC.

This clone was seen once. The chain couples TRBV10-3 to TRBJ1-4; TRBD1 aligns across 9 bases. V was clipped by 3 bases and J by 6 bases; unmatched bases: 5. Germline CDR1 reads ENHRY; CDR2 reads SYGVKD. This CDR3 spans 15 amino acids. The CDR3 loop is CAISETGGGDEKLFF. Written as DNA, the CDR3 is TGTGCCATCAGTGAAACAGGGGGCGGGGATGAAAAACTGTTTTTT.

CDR3 in DNA: TGTGCCAGCAGTGAAAATGCAGGGGTTGGGGGTGAGCAGTTCTTC. Protein sequence: CASSENAGVGGEQFF. The V call is TRBV6-1, the J call TRBJ2-1, with D perhaps TRBD1 (6 bases). V lost 2 bases to trimming and J lost 9 bases, with 17 bases between them. The V gene's germline CDR1 is MNHNS and CDR2 SASEGT. The CDR3 contains 15 residues.

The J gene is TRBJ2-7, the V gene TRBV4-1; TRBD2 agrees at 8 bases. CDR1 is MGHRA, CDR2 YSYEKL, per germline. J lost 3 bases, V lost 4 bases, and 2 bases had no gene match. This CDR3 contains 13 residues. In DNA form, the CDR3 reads TGCGCCAGCAGCCGCCTAGCGGGCTACGAGCAGTACTTC. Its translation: CASSRLAGYEQYF.

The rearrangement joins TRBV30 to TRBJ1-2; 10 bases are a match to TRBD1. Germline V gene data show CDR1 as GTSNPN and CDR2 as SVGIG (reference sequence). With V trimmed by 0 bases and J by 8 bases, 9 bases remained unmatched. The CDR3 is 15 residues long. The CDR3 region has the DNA TGTGCCTGGAGTGTACGAGTGACAGGGGGCGACGGCTACACCTTC. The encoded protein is CAWSVRVTGGDGYTF.

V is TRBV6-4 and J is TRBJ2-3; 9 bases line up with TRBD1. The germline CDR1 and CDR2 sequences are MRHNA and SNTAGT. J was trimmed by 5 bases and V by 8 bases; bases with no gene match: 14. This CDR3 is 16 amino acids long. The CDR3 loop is CASSEFGQGPRDTQYF. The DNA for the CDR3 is TGTGCCAGCTCCGAATTCGGACAGGGGCCACGAGATACGCAGTATTTT.

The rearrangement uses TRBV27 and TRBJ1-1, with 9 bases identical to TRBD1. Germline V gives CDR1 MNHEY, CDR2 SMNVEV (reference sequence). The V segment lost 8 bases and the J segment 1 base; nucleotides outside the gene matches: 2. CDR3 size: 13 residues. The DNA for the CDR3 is TGTGCCAGCGCACAGGGGGCGAACACTGAAGCTTTCTTT. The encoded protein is CASAQGANTEAFF.

CDR3 amino acids: CASRLVALNQPQHF. DNA of the CDR3: TGTGCCAGTAGGCTGGTGGCCCTCAATCAGCCCCAGCATTTT. The chain couples TRBV19 to TRBJ1-5; D gene ambiguous. Germline V CDR1 and CDR2: LNHDA, SQIVND (reference sequence). Trimming cost V 6 bases and J 3 bases, with 12 bases left between them. This CDR3 is built from 14 residues.

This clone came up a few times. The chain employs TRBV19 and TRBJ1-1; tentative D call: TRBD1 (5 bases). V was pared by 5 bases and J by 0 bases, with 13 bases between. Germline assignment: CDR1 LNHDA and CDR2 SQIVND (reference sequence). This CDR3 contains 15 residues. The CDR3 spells CASSSYLRVNTEAFF. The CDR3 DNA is TGTGCCAGTAGTTCTTATCTCAGGGTGAACACTGAAGCTTTCTTT.

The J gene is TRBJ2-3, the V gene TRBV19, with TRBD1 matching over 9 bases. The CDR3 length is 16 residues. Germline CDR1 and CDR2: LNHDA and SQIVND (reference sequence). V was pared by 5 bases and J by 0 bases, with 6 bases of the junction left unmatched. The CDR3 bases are TGTGCCAGTAGTCTGGACAGGGGCCCGAGCACAGATACGCAGTATTTT. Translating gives CASSLDRGPSTDTQYF.

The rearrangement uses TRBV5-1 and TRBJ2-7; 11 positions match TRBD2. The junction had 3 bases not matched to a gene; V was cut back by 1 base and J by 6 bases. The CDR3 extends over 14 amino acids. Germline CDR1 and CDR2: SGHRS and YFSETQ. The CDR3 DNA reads TGCGCCAGCAGCTTGTTACTAGCGGGAGCCGAGCAGTACTTC. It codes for CASSLLLAGAEQYF. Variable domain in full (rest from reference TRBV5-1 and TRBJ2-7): KAGVTQTPRYLIKTRGQQVTLSCSPISGHRSVSWYQQTPGQGLQFLFEYFSETQRNKGNFPGRFSGRQFSNSRSEMNVSTLELGDSALYLCASSLLLAGAEQYFGPGTRLTVT.

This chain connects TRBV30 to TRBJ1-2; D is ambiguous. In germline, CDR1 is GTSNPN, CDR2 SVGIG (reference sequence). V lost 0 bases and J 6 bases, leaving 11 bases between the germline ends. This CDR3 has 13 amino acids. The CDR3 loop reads CAWSVAGSDGYTF. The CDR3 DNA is TGTGCCTGGAGTGTGGCGGGGAGTGATGGCTACACCTTC.

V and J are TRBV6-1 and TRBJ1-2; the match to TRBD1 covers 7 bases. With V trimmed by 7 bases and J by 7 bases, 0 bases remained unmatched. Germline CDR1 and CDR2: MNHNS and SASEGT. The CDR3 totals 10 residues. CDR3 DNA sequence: TGTGCCAGCAAGGGGGCTGGCTACACCTTC. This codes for CASKGAGYTF.

The CDR3 nucleotides are TGTGCCAGCTCCTGGCGCGGGAGGGCCACAGATACGCAGTATTTT. Protein sequence: CASSWRGRATDTQYF. The chain couples TRBV28 to TRBJ2-3, with 9 positions matching TRBD2. The CDR3 totals 15 residues. Germline CDR1 is MDHEN and CDR2 is SYDVKM. Unmatched junction bases numbered 8, after V lost 8 bases and J lost 2 bases.

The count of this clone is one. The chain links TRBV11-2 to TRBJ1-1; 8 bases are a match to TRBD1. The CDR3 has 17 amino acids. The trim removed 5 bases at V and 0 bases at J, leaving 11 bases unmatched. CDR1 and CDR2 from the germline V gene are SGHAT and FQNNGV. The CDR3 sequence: CASSQIGQGELNTEAFF. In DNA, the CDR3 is TGTGCCAGCAGCCAAATAGGACAGGGAGAATTGAACACTGAAGCTTTCTTT.